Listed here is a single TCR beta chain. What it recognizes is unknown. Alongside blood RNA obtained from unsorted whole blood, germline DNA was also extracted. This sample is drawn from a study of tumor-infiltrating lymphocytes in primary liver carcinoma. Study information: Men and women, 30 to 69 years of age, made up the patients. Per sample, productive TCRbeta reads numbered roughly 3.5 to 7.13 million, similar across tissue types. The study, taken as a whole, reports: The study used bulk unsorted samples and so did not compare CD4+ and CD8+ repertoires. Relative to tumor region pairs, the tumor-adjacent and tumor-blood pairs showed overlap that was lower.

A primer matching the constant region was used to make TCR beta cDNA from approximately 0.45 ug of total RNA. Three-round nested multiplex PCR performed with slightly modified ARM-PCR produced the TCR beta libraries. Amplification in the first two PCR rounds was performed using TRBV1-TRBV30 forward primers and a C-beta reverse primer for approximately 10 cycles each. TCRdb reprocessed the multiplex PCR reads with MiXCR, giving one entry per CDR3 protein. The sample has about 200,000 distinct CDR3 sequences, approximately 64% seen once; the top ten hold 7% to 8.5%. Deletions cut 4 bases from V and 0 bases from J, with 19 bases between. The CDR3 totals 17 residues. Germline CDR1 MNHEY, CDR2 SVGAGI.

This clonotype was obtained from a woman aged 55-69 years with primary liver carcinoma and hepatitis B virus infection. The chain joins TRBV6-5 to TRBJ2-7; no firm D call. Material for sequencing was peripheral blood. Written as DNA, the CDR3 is TGTGCCAGCAGTTCCTCCCCCGGACGCAGGACCTCCTACGAGCAGTACTTC. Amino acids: CASSSSPGRRTSYEQYF.